A single sample is the source of the 31 T cell receptor beta chains below, sequenced in a study of early T cells in non-severe SARS-CoV-2 infection. One entry per CDR3 protein results from TCRdb running MiXCR on the 5' RACE reads. The sample lists about 59,000 distinct CDR3 sequences; 10% to 12% were seen once. Sequencing was done on a sample of whole blood. The receptors were sampled from an adult who was a healthcare worker with PCR-confirmed SARS-CoV-2 infection or an uninfected control (not recorded which).

This clonotype has a single count. This chain uses TRBV29-1 with TRBJ2-7, with no clear D. The V and J ends lost 0 bases and 2 bases respectively, with 11 bases between them. CDR3 length: 14 amino acids. Germline V gives CDR1 SQVTM, CDR2 ANQGSEA. The CDR3 region has the DNA TGCAGCGTTGAAGATCCGGCCGGCGCCTACGAGCAGTACTTC. Protein sequence: CSVEDPAGAYEQYF.

This clonotype was recorded a few times. The chain joins TRBV7-8 to TRBJ2-7, with 8 bases aligning to TRBD1. This CDR3 comprises 14 residues. Per the germline V gene, CDR1 is SGHVS and CDR2 is FQNEAQ. Unmatched junction bases numbered 3, after V lost 3 bases and J lost 2 bases. The CDR3 coding sequence is TGTGCCAGCAGCTTGGACAGGGCCCCCTACGAGCAGTACTTC. This translates into CASSLDRAPYEQYF.

The chain couples TRBV2 to TRBJ1-2; a possible D gene is TRBD1 (5 bases). V was cut by 6 bases and J by 4 bases, with 9 bases left in between. Germline V gene sequence: CDR1 SNHLY, CDR2 FYNNEI. The CDR3 extends over 12 amino acids. Here the CDR3 DNA reads TGTGCCAGCAGGCCCGGGGGCTATGGCTACACCTTC. Translating gives CASRPGGYGYTF.

V is TRBV6-2 or TRBV6-3 and J is TRBJ2-2, with D possibly TRBD1 on 6 matching bases. This CDR3 region has 12 residues. The V end was cut by 10 bases, the J end by 7 bases, with 13 bases between. Germline V gives CDR1 MNHEY, CDR2 SVGEGT. The CDR3 nucleotides read TGTGCCACTCGGACAGTCGGCGGGGAGCTGTTTTTT. It codes for CATRTVGGELFF.

This clonotype appeared many times. The V call is TRBV27, the J call TRBJ1-2, with 8 bases that match TRBD1. Germline CDR1 and CDR2: MNHEY and SMNVEV (reference sequence). The J segment lost 6 bases and the V segment lost 5 bases, leaving 11 bases of the junction unmatched. This CDR3 region has 15 residues. CDR3 nucleotides: TGTGCCAGCAGTGAGGTTGCGCGGACAGGGAATGGCTACACCTTC. This sequence encodes CASSEVARTGNGYTF.

This clonotype was observed many times. V usage is TRBV29-1 and J usage is TRBJ1-2, with no clear D. In germline, CDR1 is SQVTM, CDR2 ANQGSEA. Trimming removed 1 base at V and 2 bases at J, with 11 bases between. The CDR3 totals 14 residues. This CDR3 is CSVEAHGGNYGYTF. Here the CDR3 DNA reads TGCAGCGTTGAAGCCCATGGCGGAAACTATGGCTACACCTTC.

The chain employs TRBV9 and TRBJ2-3; 12 bases agree with TRBD2. Germline V CDR1 and CDR2: SGDLS, YYNGEE. V trimming: 2 bases; J trimming: 5 bases; junction bases outside the gene matches: 6. The CDR3 runs to 16 residues. The CDR3, as DNA: TGTGCCAGCAGCGTTCGGGAACTAGCGGGGGGAGATACGCAGTATTTT. Residues: CASSVRELAGGDTQYF. The full variable domain, rest sourced from reference TRBV9 and TRBJ2-3, is DSGVTQTPKHLITATGQRVTLRCSPRSGDLSVYWYQQSLDQGLQFLIQYYNGEERAKGNILERFSAQQFPDLHSELNLSSLELGDSALYFCASSVRELAGGDTQYFGPGTRLTVL.

This clonotype was observed many times. CDR3 loop: CASSYDRGGGYTF. The DNA for the CDR3 is TGTGCCAGCAGTTATGACAGGGGCGGAGGCTACACCTTC. The chain has TRBV7-9 and TRBJ1-2; TRBD1 matches at 8 bases. Losses at the gene ends were 6 bases for V and 8 bases for J; bases not matched to a gene: 8. This CDR3 has 13 residues. Per the germline V gene, CDR1 is SEHNR and CDR2 is FQNEAQ (reference sequence).

The sample holds many counts of this clonotype. The genes are TRBV20-1 and TRBJ2-5; TRBD2 matches 9 bases. CDR3 length equals 16 residues. The V gene's germline CDR1 is DFQATT and CDR2 SNEGSKA (reference sequence). V lost 0 bases, J lost 5 bases, and 10 bases stayed unmatched. The CDR3 loop is CSARDPLAGLGETQYF. The CDR3 DNA sequence: TGCAGTGCTAGAGATCCCCTAGCGGGGTTGGGGGAGACCCAGTACTTC.

The chain links TRBV7-9 to TRBJ1-1; D is perhaps TRBD1 (5 bases). The V and J ends lost 2 bases and 8 bases respectively, with 12 bases between them. The CDR3 extends over 13 amino acids. Looked up from germline, CDR1 is SEHNR and CDR2 is FQNEAQ (reference sequence). In nucleotides, the CDR3 is TGTGCCAGCAGCTTAAATAGTCAGGGCGAAGCTTTCTTT. Translating it yields CASSLNSQGEAFF.

This clonotype was observed a single time. This may be a read error: a much more frequent sequence differs by one nucleotide. This chain uses TRBV7-6 with TRBJ2-1, with unresolved D. The germline V gene has CDR1 SGHVS and CDR2 FNYEAQ. The CDR3 is 15 amino acids. Trimming shortened V by 4 bases and J by 5 bases, and 15 bases separated the two germline ends. The CDR3 is CASSSSGQLDNEQFF. As DNA, the CDR3 is TGTGCCAGCAGCTCCTCGGGCCAGCTCGACAATGAGCAGTTCTTC.

The genes are TRBV7-2 and TRBJ2-7, with a tentative D call TRBD2 (5 bases). Trimming took 5 bases from V and 6 from J, leaving 14 bases between them. This CDR3 comprises 13 residues. From germline, CDR1 is SGHTA and CDR2 FQGNSA. The CDR3, as DNA: TGTGCCAGCAGCCCAAGGCGGGCGCTCGAGCAGTACTTC. Protein sequence: CASSPRRALEQYF.

Many counts were recorded for this clonotype. The CDR3 reads CASSSELGGTEAFF. The CDR3 coding sequence is TGTGCCAGCAGTTCCGAACTCGGAGGGACTGAAGCTTTCTTT. The chain recombines TRBV6-5 with TRBJ1-1; no reliable D call. This CDR3 has 14 residues. V shed 4 bases and J shed 5 bases, with 14 bases lying between them. Germline lookup yields CDR1 MNHEY and CDR2 SVGAGI.

CDR3 sequence (DNA): TGCAGTGCTAGTCTCGGACTAGGGAGCACAGATACGCAGTATTTT. It translates to CSASLGLGSTDTQYF. V gene TRBV20-1 combines with J gene TRBJ2-3; TRBD2 matches at 7 bases. J was trimmed by 0 bases and V by 3 bases; bases with no gene match: 6. CDR1 and CDR2 (germline): DFQATT, SNEGSKA (reference sequence). The CDR3 consists of 15 residues.

This clonotype was seen more than once but under ten times. The V and J genes are TRBV20-1 and TRBJ2-7, with D uncertain. Trimming stripped 0 bases from V and 4 bases from J, with 10 bases between. This CDR3 comprises 13 residues. Germline-derived CDR1 and CDR2 are DFQATT and SNEGSKA (reference sequence). This CDR3 is CSARDVSTYEQYF. Written as DNA, the CDR3 is TGCAGTGCTAGAGATGTCTCTACATACGAGCAGTACTTC.

This clonotype was counted between two and nine times. This chain uses TRBV12-3 or TRBV12-4 with TRBJ1-3; the D is unclear. This CDR3 has 17 residues. The V end was cut by 3 bases, the J end by 1 base, with 16 bases between. The CDR3 loop reads CASSFTSTPFSGNTIYF. CDR3 coding DNA: TGTGCCAGCAGTTTCACGTCTACCCCTTTTTCTGGAAACACCATATATTTT.

This clonotype was recorded a few times. The chain joins TRBV20-1 to TRBJ2-2; 7 nucleotides line up with TRBD1. V shed 6 bases, J shed 1 base, and the junction held 5 bases outside the gene matches. The CDR3 covers 14 residues. The germline CDR1 and CDR2 sequences are DFQATT and SNEGSKA (reference sequence). The CDR3 loop is CSAVDRWNTGELFF. The CDR3 DNA reads TGCAGTGCCGTGGACAGGTGGAACACCGGGGAGCTGTTTTTT.

The chain uses TRBV10-3 and TRBJ1-5; D remains unclear. The CDR3 extends over 14 amino acids. The V gene lost 7 bases and the J gene lost 5 bases, with 15 bases spanning the gap. CDR1 ENHRY and CDR2 SYGVKD come from the germline V gene. CDR3 nucleotides: TGTGCCATCAAGGCAGGCCCATTCGATCAGCCCCAGCATTTT. Protein sequence: CAIKAGPFDQPQHF.

The chain combines TRBV6-5 with TRBJ1-1; D possibly corresponds to TRBD1 (6 bases). Germline values: CDR1 MNHEY, CDR2 SVGAGI. V was shortened by 4 bases and J by 4 bases, with 10 bases between the two germline ends. The CDR3 runs to 13 residues. The CDR3 DNA reads as TGTGCCAGCAGTTTTTCAGGGGTCACTGAAGCTTTCTTT. Translation: CASSFSGVTEAFF.

The chain links TRBV9 to TRBJ2-2; D ambiguous. Looked up from germline, CDR1 is SGDLS and CDR2 is YYNGEE. This CDR3 comprises 14 residues. V was clipped by 0 bases and J by 3 bases, with 6 bases between them. This chain's CDR3 is CASSVGAHTGELFF. In nucleotides, the CDR3 is TGTGCCAGCAGCGTAGGGGCCCACACCGGGGAGCTGTTTTTT.

This clonotype was seen only a few times. The chain has TRBV20-1 and TRBJ2-3; tentative D call: TRBD2 (7 bases). The V gene's germline CDR1 is DFQATT and CDR2 SNEGSKA (reference sequence). Trimming shortened V by 0 bases and J by 6 bases, and 22 bases separated the two germline ends. The CDR3 totals 17 residues. The CDR3, as DNA: TGCAGTGCTAGAGATGGGGGGGGCACCCAGGGCGGTGATACGCAGTATTTT. Translating it yields CSARDGGGTQGGDTQYF.

Only a few counts were recorded for this clonotype. This chain joins TRBV27 and TRBJ2-7, with a weak D call TRBD1 (6 bases). Per the germline V gene, CDR1 is MNHEY and CDR2 is SMNVEV (reference sequence). With 4 bases removed from V and 2 bases from J, the gap between germline ends came to 12 bases. This CDR3 spans 14 amino acids. The CDR3 region has the DNA TGTGCCAGCAGTTCATCTGGGGGCCCCTACGAGCAGTACTTC. It specifies CASSSSGGPYEQYF.

This clonotype was observed a single time. The rearrangement links TRBV5-1 to TRBJ2-5, with D hard to call. V gave up 0 bases and J gave up 5 bases, with 11 bases separating them. Looked up from germline, CDR1 is SGHRS and CDR2 is YFSETQ. The CDR3 runs to 14 residues. The CDR3 DNA is TGCGCCAGCAGCTTGGACCCATCCGTGGAGACCCAGTACTTC. This sequence encodes CASSLDPSVETQYF.

This clonotype was seen a handful of times. The J gene is TRBJ2-7, the V gene TRBV2; no definite D call. V was trimmed by 7 bases and J by 0 bases, leaving 13 bases between them. The CDR3 has 14 residues. CDR1 and CDR2 from the germline V gene are SNHLY and FYNNEI. CDR3 sequence reads: CASTNFGRSYEQYF. The CDR3 region has the DNA TGTGCCAGCACGAACTTCGGTCGCTCCTACGAGCAGTACTTC. The variable domain in full, with the rest retrieved from reference TRBV2 and TRBJ2-7, is EPEVTQTPSHQVTQMGQEVILRCVPISNHLYFYWYRQILGQKVEFLVSFYNNEISEKSEIFDDQFSVERPDGSNFTLKIRSTKLEDSAMYFCASTNFGRSYEQYFGPGTRLTVT.

This clonotype was counted ten times or more. This rearrangement joins TRBV25-1 to TRBJ1-6; tentatively, D is TRBD1 (6 bases). Trimming took off 9 bases at V and 7 bases at J, with 13 bases between the two ends. The V gene's germline CDR1 is MGHDK and CDR2 SYGVNS. CDR3 length equals 13 residues. The CDR3 region has the DNA TGTGCCAGTTCAACAGGGACCAATTCACCCCTCCACTTT. Protein: CASSTGTNSPLHF.

This clonotype was counted many times. The CDR3 loop is CASSYSPSSYEQYF. In DNA form, the CDR3 reads TGTGCCAGCAGTTACTCCCCGAGCTCCTACGAGCAGTACTTC. The rearrangement uses TRBV6-5 and TRBJ2-7; no clear D. The CDR3 loop spans 14 amino acids. The V gene's germline CDR1 is MNHEY and CDR2 SVGAGI. The germline V and J ends were trimmed by 0 bases and 0 bases, with 6 bases remaining between them.

This clonotype came up many times. The rearrangement joins TRBV2 to TRBJ2-1; D is unresolved. The CDR3 has 14 residues. Germline assignment: CDR1 SNHLY and CDR2 FYNNEI. V was shortened by 2 bases and J by 9 bases, with 14 bases between the two germline ends. Written as DNA, the CDR3 is TGTGCCAGCAGTGAAAATGGAGTGGATGGTGAGCAGTTCTTC. Encoded protein: CASSENGVDGEQFF.

This clonotype was detected ten times or more. The V and J genes are TRBV29-1 and TRBJ1-2; D gene ambiguous. V lost 5 bases to trimming and J lost 0 bases, with 7 bases between them. Germline CDR1 and CDR2: SQVTM and ANQGSEA. This CDR3 has 12 amino acids. The CDR3 region has the DNA TGCAGCGTTCTCACAACTAACTATGGCTACACCTTC. It is translated as CSVLTTNYGYTF.

This clonotype has a count of ten or more. The chain joins TRBV12-5 to TRBJ2-3; perhaps D is TRBD1 or TRBD2 (6 bases each). Trimming cost V 5 bases and J 1 base, with 16 bases left between them. Germline loops: CDR1 LGHNT, CDR2 FRNRAP. This CDR3 has 16 amino acids. The CDR3 DNA reads as TGTGCTAGTGGTCCCCCCGGGGGCCGTGGCACAGATACGCAGTATTTT. Amino acids: CASGPPGGRGTDTQYF.

In this sample, this clonotype turned up many times. V gene TRBV11-2 combines with J gene TRBJ1-1; unclear D gene. Germline CDR1 and CDR2: SGHAT and FQNNGV. V was cut by 5 bases and J by 2 bases, with 12 bases left in between. The CDR3 has 14 amino acids. The DNA for the CDR3 is TGTGCCAGCAGCAAGACCGGCGGCAACACTGAAGCTTTCTTT. It yields the protein CASSKTGGNTEAFF.

The table lists this clonotype with a few counts. The rearrangement uses TRBV10-3 and TRBJ2-3; 7 bases match TRBD2. The V gene's germline CDR1 is ENHRY and CDR2 SYGVKD. The V and J ends lost 10 bases and 0 bases, in that order; junction bases with no gene match: 7. This CDR3 is built from 14 residues. This CDR3 reads CATRASGSTDTQYF. In DNA form, the CDR3 reads TGTGCCACCCGAGCTAGCGGTAGCACAGATACGCAGTATTTT.